These 25 T cell receptor beta chains were all obtained from the same sample, sequenced in a study of PD-1 blockade in classical Hodgkin lymphoma. TCRdb's table, derived via immunoSEQ multiplex PCR, lists solely in-frame clones and lacks some. The sample has about 44,000 clones, 60% to 70% seen once; the top ten hold approximately 3%. As to time point: cycle 4 day 1 (C4D1), after 6 weeks of nivolumab. Relapse was seen in all patients after autologous stem cell transplantation, and brentuximab vedotin exposure was variable. Specimen: peripheral blood mononuclear cells (PBMCs), collected before the fourth cycle of nivolumab. Every receptor here comes from a human donor with classical Hodgkin lymphoma.

This clone has a single count. V and J are TRBV28 and TRBJ2-7; D perhaps matches TRBD2 (6 bases). This CDR3 has 14 residues. V gave up 5 bases and J gave up 4 bases, with 15 bases separating them. Germline V gene data show CDR1 as MDHEN and CDR2 as SYDVKM. Here the CDR3 reads CASSTSGRGYEQYF. Written as DNA, the CDR3 is TGTGCCAGCAGTACCAGCGGACGGGGGTACGAGCAGTACTTC.

This clone was seen only a few times. The V call is TRBV5-6, the J call TRBJ1-1; the D gene is possibly TRBD1 (5 bases). The CDR3 is 14 residues long. Trimming cost V 5 bases and J 1 base, with 12 bases left between them. In germline, CDR1 is SGHDT, CDR2 YYEEEE. CDR3 residues: CASRQRGENTEAFF. The CDR3 DNA reads as TGTGCCAGCAGGCAGAGGGGAGAGAACACTGAAGCTTTCTTT. The variable domain in full, completed from reference TRBV5-6 and TRBJ1-1, reads DAGVTQSPTHLIKTRGQQVTLRCSPKSGHDTVSWYQQALGQGPQFIFQYYEEEERQRGNFPDRFSGHQFPNYSSELNVNALLLGDSALYLCASRQRGENTEAFFGQGTRLTVV.

The rearrangement uses TRBV15 and TRBJ1-4; a possible D gene is TRBD1 (5 bases). V shed 2 bases and J shed 0 bases, with 13 bases lying between them. The germline V gene encodes CDR1 LNHNV and CDR2 YYDKDF (reference sequence). The CDR3 is 17 amino acids. In DNA, the CDR3 is TGTGCCACCAGCAGACCCGGGGGACTAACAACTAATGAAAAACTGTTTTTT. Its protein product is CATSRPGGLTTNEKLFF.

This rearrangement joins TRBV5-1 to TRBJ2-5; D not resolved. Germline CDR1 is SGHRS and CDR2 is YFSETQ. The CDR3 totals 12 residues. With 0 bases removed from V and 2 bases from J, the gap between germline ends came to 2 bases. The CDR3 nucleotides read TGCGCCAGCAGCTTGGCGCAAGAGACCCAGTACTTC. Its translation is CASSLAQETQYF.

The CDR3 sequence: CASSLAGGVETQYF. CDR3 bases: TGTGCCAGCAGTTTAGCAGGGGGCGTTGAGACCCAGTACTTC. V and J are TRBV28 and TRBJ2-5, with 8 bases lining up with TRBD1. Unmatched junction bases numbered 4, after V lost 2 bases and J lost 5 bases. Germline CDR1 reads MDHEN; CDR2 reads SYDVKM. The CDR3 length is 14 residues.

The chain employs TRBV7-7 and TRBJ2-5; D gene uncertain. Germline lookup yields CDR1 SSHAT and CDR2 FNYEAQ (reference sequence). The CDR3 runs 15 residues. The V and J ends lost 1 base and 2 bases respectively, with 11 bases between them. CDR3 nucleotides: TGTGCCAGCAGCTTAGGGCCAGGTAGTCAAGAGACCCAGTACTTC. Translation: CASSLGPGSQETQYF.

In its sample, this clone was seen a few times. This rearrangement joins TRBV6-6 to TRBJ2-7, with D unclear. The CDR3 runs 11 residues. Germline V CDR1 and CDR2: MNHNY, SVGAGI (reference sequence). The V end lost 8 bases, the J end lost 6 bases, and 11 bases lay between the germline ends. CDR3 loop: CASLRDGEQYF. CDR3 bases: TGTGCCAGCCTCCGAGATGGCGAGCAGTACTTC.

V usage is TRBV5-1 and J usage is TRBJ2-7; unclear D gene. CDR1 and CDR2 from the germline V gene are SGHRS and YFSETQ. V was clipped by 4 bases and J by 5 bases, with 10 bases between them. The CDR3 has 12 residues. CDR3 DNA sequence: TGCGCCAGCAGCAACCAGGCAAACGAGCAGTACTTC. Residues: CASSNQANEQYF. The entire variable domain, with the rest obtained from reference TRBV5-1 and TRBJ2-7, is as follows: KAGVTQTPRYLIKTRGQQVTLSCSPISGHRSVSWYQQTPGQGLQFLFEYFSETQRNKGNFPGRFSGRQFSNSRSEMNVSTLELGDSALYLCASSNQANEQYFGPGTRLTVT.

This clone showed up just once. V usage is TRBV11-3 and J usage is TRBJ2-4, with D uncertain. The CDR3 totals 12 residues. Germline V CDR1 and CDR2: SGHNT, YENEEA. The ends were cut back, 4 bases at V and 8 bases at J, with 9 bases in the middle. Here the CDR3 reads CASSSWGDIQYF. The CDR3, as DNA: TGTGCCAGCAGCTCCTGGGGTGACATTCAGTACTTC.

Only a few counts were recorded for this clone. The chain is built from TRBV5-6 and TRBJ1-2, with a weak D call TRBD1 (6 bases). This CDR3 spans 12 amino acids. Germline CDR1 is SGHDT and CDR2 is YYEEEE. The V end lost 5 bases, the J end lost 8 bases, and 13 bases lay between the germline ends. The CDR3 here is CASSRQVQGYTF. CDR3 sequence (DNA): TGTGCCAGCAGTCGACAGGTTCAGGGCTACACCTTC.

In regard to this clone: Other DNA sequences of this sample code for an identical CDR3. The chain is built from TRBV28 and TRBJ1-2, with TRBD1 matching over 7 bases. Germline CDR1 reads MDHEN; CDR2 reads SYDVKM. Germline trimming cut 5 bases from V and 4 bases from J; bases unmatched to any gene: 7. This CDR3 contains 14 residues. CDR3 DNA: TGTGCCAGCAGTCCCGGGACAGCGATCTATGGCTACACCTTC. Translating it yields CASSPGTAIYGYTF.

This clone has a handful of counts. The chain carries TRBV18 and TRBJ2-5, with no clear D. The CDR3 sequence is 11 residues long. V lost 2 bases, J lost 3 bases, and 1 base lay in between. CDR1 and CDR2 (germline): KGHSH, LQKENI. The CDR3 nucleotides read TGTGCCAGCTCACCAGAAGAGACCCAGTACTTC. As protein: CASSPEETQYF.

V gene TRBV6-5 combines with J gene TRBJ2-3; D gene unclear. Germline assignment: CDR1 MNHEY and CDR2 SVGAGI. V gave up 0 bases and J gave up 5 bases, with 9 bases separating them. CDR3 length equals 14 residues. CDR3 DNA sequence: TGTGCCAGCAGTTACTCCCCCGCCGTAGATACGCAGTATTTT. Translating it yields CASSYSPAVDTQYF.

Turning to this clone: The sample carries other DNA sequences with the same CDR3. The chain joins TRBV30 to TRBJ2-1; 11 bases map to TRBD2. Germline V gene data show CDR1 as GTSNPN and CDR2 as SVGIG (reference sequence). The ends lost 1 base at V and 9 bases at J; junction bases unmatched: 8. The CDR3 contains 15 residues. CDR3 residues: CAWSGGSGREGEQFF. DNA for the CDR3: TGTGCCTGGAGTGGAGGTAGCGGGAGGGAAGGTGAGCAGTTCTTC.

The chain recombines TRBV6-5 with TRBJ2-6, with 8 nucleotides matching TRBD1. V shed 6 bases and J 6 bases; nucleotides not matched to a gene: 7. The CDR3 spans 15 residues. CDR1 and CDR2 (germline): MNHEY, SVGAGI. The CDR3 loop reads CASRGTGYTANVLTF. DNA for the CDR3: TGTGCCAGCAGGGGGACAGGCTATACGGCCAACGTCCTGACTTTC.

The V gene is TRBV19, the J gene TRBJ2-1, with TRBD1 identical over 9 bases. The V gene's germline CDR1 is LNHDA and CDR2 SQIVND (reference sequence). V trimming: 7 bases; J trimming: 8 bases; junction bases outside the gene matches: 12. CDR3 length: 15 residues. The CDR3 DNA reads TGTGCCAGTAAAGCCCGGGACAGGGTATCGGATGAGCAGTTCTTC. The encoded protein is CASKARDRVSDEQFF.

The chain's CDR3 is CASSIGVGGGTDTQYF. The CDR3 DNA reads as TGTGCCAGTAGTATAGGTGTGGGAGGGGGCACAGATACGCAGTATTTT. The chain combines TRBV19 with TRBJ2-3; TRBD2 aligns across 7 bases. V trimming: 1 base; J trimming: 1 base; junction bases outside the gene matches: 5. This CDR3 is built from 16 residues. The germline V gene encodes CDR1 LNHDA and CDR2 SQIVND (reference sequence).

The table lists this clone with a count of one. V and J are TRBV5-4 and TRBJ2-7; the match to TRBD1 covers 12 bases. Germline V gives CDR1 SGHNT, CDR2 YYREEE (reference sequence). J lost 4 bases, V lost 2 bases, and 7 bases had no gene match. The CDR3 totals 16 residues. CDR3 loop: CASSLPGTGGRYEQYF. The CDR3 region has the DNA TGTGCCAGCAGCTTACCCGGGACAGGGGGCCGATACGAGCAGTACTTC.

Only one count was recorded for this clone. V gene TRBV7-9 combines with J gene TRBJ2-5; tentatively, D is TRBD2 (7 bases). Germline V lookup: CDR1 SEHNR, CDR2 FQNEAQ (reference sequence). The CDR3 extends over 16 amino acids. The ends were cut back, 1 base at V and 5 bases at J, with 17 bases in the middle. CDR3 DNA sequence: TGTGCCAGCAGCTTAGGTGGTTCCAGGGGAGGGGAGACCCAGTACTTC. It yields the protein CASSLGGSRGGETQYF.

This chain links TRBV19 with TRBJ2-7; no definite D call. The CDR3 contains 14 residues. The germline V gene has CDR1 LNHDA and CDR2 SQIVND (reference sequence). V was shortened by 10 bases and J by 4 bases, with 20 bases between the two germline ends. The CDR3 here is CAIRPGLSAYEQYF. CDR3 nucleotides: TGTGCCATACGCCCTGGTTTGAGTGCGTACGAGCAGTACTTC.

The V call is TRBV6-1, the J call TRBJ2-5; 14 bases agree with TRBD2. Germline V gene sequence: CDR1 MNHNS, CDR2 SASEGT. This CDR3 is 16 amino acids long. J gave up 6 bases and V 4 bases, and 7 bases lay outside the gene matches. CDR3 protein: CASSGWTSGGQQTQYF. The CDR3 DNA is TGTGCCAGCAGTGGTTGGACTAGCGGGGGGCAGCAGACCCAGTACTTC.

This clone occurred a few times. CDR3 in DNA: TGTGCCAGCAGGGTGGCCTCCTCCTACAATGAGCAGTTCTTC. Protein product: CASRVASSYNEQFF. The chain combines TRBV21-1 with TRBJ2-1; TRBD1, the table's D call, lacks a check against the DNA. TRBV21-1 is listed as a pseudogene. There are 14 residues in the CDR3.

This sequence joins TRBV7-2 and TRBJ2-7; the D is unclear. V was cut by 1 base and J by 3 bases, with 10 bases left in between. Looked up from germline, CDR1 is SGHTA and CDR2 is FQGNSA. The CDR3 runs to 14 residues. The CDR3 spells CASSLEPLHYEQYF. As DNA, the CDR3 is TGTGCCAGCAGCTTAGAACCTTTACACTACGAGCAGTACTTC.

This clone was detected ten times or more. This chain connects TRBV19 to TRBJ2-1, with 11 bases that match TRBD1. J lost 8 bases, V lost 5 bases, and 11 bases had no gene match. Germline V CDR1 and CDR2: LNHDA, SQIVND (reference sequence). The CDR3 covers 16 residues. The CDR3 DNA reads as TGTGCCAGTAGTCCTCCGGGACAGGGGGTAAGAGATGAGCAGTTCTTC. Amino acids: CASSPPGQGVRDEQFF.

This clone was seen a single time. The rearrangement links TRBV18 to TRBJ2-1; 8 nucleotides align to TRBD2. The CDR3 totals 12 residues. With V trimmed by 7 bases and J by 6 bases, 2 bases remained unmatched. Germline V gene data show CDR1 as KGHSH and CDR2 as LQKENI. CDR3 bases: TGTGCCAGCTTCGGGGGGGGCAATGAGCAGTTCTTC. This codes for CASFGGGNEQFF.